The entry below gives a single TCR beta chain sequence along with its context. Its antigen is not known. TCRdb's copy holds only in-frame clones and misses some; the assay was immunoSEQ multiplex PCR. The profile shows 67,000 or so clones, around 89% of them singletons. The source of the sample is a study of OX40 agonist ivuxolimab in advanced cancers. Germline V gene data show CDR1 as SNHLY and CDR2 as FYNNEI. V trimming: 6 bases; J trimming: 6 bases; junction bases outside the gene matches: 8. The CDR3 runs to 14 residues. Autoimmune disease history or systemic immunosuppression disqualified patients. Whole-study results and caveats: Among expanded peripheral T cells, antigen specificity went undetermined. Average numbers of expanded clones were greater in CD8+ T cells than in CD4+. Low normalized T-cell clonal expansion was also seen in some nonresponders.

The chain employs TRBV2 and TRBJ2-7; 10 bases match TRBD1. Sequenced here: CD4+ or CD8+ T cells sorted from blood, sampled in a trial of the OX40 agonist ivuxolimab. This clonotype was sampled from an adult with an advanced solid tumor such as melanoma, head and neck, liver or kidney cancer. The chain's CDR3 is CASRGDRGYGEQYF. The CDR3 nucleotides are TGTGCCAGCAGGGGGGACAGGGGTTACGGCGAGCAGTACTTC. Full variable domain (outside the CDR3, taken from reference TRBV2 and TRBJ2-7): EPEVTQTPSHQVTQMGQEVILRCVPISNHLYFYWYRQILGQKVEFLVSFYNNEISEKSEIFDDQFSVERPDGSNFTLKIRSTKLEDSAMYFCASRGDRGYGEQYFGPGTRLTVT.